The table lists the clone carrying this TCR beta chain with a few counts. Its antigen remains unidentified. This record comes from a study of blood T cells in healthy people across ages. Regarding the study as a whole: The study found TCR beta diversity correlated strongly with naive T cell percentage. Whereas aged donors had fewer naive CD4+ cells, long-lived donors had more of them and higher diversity.

This CDR3 comprises 13 residues. The germline gives CDR1 MNHEY, CDR2 SMNVEV (reference sequence). V was cut by 3 bases and J by 5 bases, with 10 bases left in between. Primers used in a second PCR of roughly 7 to 12 cycles were a sample-barcoded 5' primer and a J-beta primer mix. Every molecule of cDNA carried a tag from a template-switch adaptor with 12 random nucleotides. Per-sample output comprised a minimum of 3 million paired-end reads containing CDR3. A single record per CDR3 protein comes from TCRdb applying MiXCR to the 5' RACE reads. This sample has some 700,000 distinct CDR3 sequences, with around 40% found just once.

Sample: blood. The gene calls are TRBV27 and TRBJ1-1; possibly TRBD1 for D (5 bases). This clonotype originated in a woman between 55 and 75 years old in good health. The chain's CDR3 is CASSFPGMTEAFF. DNA of the CDR3: TGTGCCAGCAGTTTTCCAGGGATGACTGAAGCTTTCTTT.